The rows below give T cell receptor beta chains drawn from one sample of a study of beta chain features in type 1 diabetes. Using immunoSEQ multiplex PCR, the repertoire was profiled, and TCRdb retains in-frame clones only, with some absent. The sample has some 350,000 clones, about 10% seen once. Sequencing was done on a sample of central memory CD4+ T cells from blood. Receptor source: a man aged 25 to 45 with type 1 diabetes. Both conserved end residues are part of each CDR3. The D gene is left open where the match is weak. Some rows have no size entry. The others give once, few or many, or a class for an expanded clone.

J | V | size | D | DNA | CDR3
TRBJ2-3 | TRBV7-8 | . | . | TGTGCCAGCAGCGCCTTACCGGGACTGGGCACAGATACGCAGTATTTT | CASSALPGLGTDTQYF
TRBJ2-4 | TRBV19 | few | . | TGTGCCAGTGTTTCGTGGACCTCGAAAAACATTCAGTACTTC | CASVSWTSKNIQYF
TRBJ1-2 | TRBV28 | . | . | TGTGCCAGCAGTTTATGGGGGACCTCAAACTATGGCTACACCTTC | CASSLWGTSNYGYTF
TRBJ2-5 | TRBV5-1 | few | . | TGCGCCAGCAGCTCGACAGGACTAGAAGAGACCCAGTACTTC | CASSSTGLEETQYF
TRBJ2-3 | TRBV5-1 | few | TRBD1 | TGCGCCAGCAGGGAAGGGACAGGGGCTAGCACAGATACGCAGTATTTT | CASREGTGASTDTQYF
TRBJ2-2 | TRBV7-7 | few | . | TGTGCCATCAAGGGTAGCGGAGCAAAAAGGGCCGGGGAGCTGTTTTTT | CAIKGSGAKRAGELFF
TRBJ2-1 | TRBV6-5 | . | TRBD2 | TGTGCCAGCAGTTTTAGCGGGAGGGGAGCCAATGAGCAGTTCTTC | CASSFSGRGANEQFF
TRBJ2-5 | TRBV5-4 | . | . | TGTGCCAGCAGCTTGGGAGGGGCCGAGACCCAGTACTTC | CASSLGGAETQYF
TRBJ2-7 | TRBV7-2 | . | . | TGTGCCAGCAGTTACTCTAGTAACGGCTACGAGCAGTACTTC | CASSYSSNGYEQYF
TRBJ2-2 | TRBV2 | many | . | TGTGCCAGCAGTGAAACAGGGGAGGGCACCGGGGAGCTGTTTTTT | CASSETGEGTGELFF
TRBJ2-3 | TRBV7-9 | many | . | TGTGCCAGCAGCTTGCGGGGAGGCAGACACACAGATACGCAGTATTTT | CASSLRGGRHTDTQYF
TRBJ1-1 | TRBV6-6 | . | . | TGTGCCAGCAGTTACACGAGGAATCTGGGAAACACTGAAGCTTTCTTT | CASSYTRNLGNTEAFF
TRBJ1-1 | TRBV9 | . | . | TGTGCCGGCAGCGTAGCGATTGGGGGATCGAACACTGAAGCTTTCTTT | CAGSVAIGGSNTEAFF
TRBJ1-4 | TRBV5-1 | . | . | TGCGCCAGCAGCCCGGGAAGAGTTGAGGAAAAACTGTTTTTT | CASSPGRVEEKLFF
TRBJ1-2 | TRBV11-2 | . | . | TGTGCCAGCAGCCAACAGGCTGGGGTTGACTATGGCTACACCTTC | CASSQQAGVDYGYTF
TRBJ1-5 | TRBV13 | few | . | TGTGCCAGCAGCTCCCGGGACTTCCCTGGCAATCAGCCCCAGCATTTT | CASSSRDFPGNQPQHF
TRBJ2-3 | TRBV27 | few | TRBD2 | TGTGCCAGCGCTAGCGGGAGGCAGTCAGATACGCAGTATTTT | CASASGRQSDTQYF
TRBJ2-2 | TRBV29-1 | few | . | TGCAGCGTTCAAGGGGGAGGGAACACCGGGGAGCTGTTTTTT | CSVQGGGNTGELFF
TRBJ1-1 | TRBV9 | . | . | TGTGCCAGCAGCGCCGCTATGAACACTGAAGCTTTCTTT | CASSAAMNTEAFF
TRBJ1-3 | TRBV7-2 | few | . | TGTGCCAGCAGGGGGTTCCAGGTCGGAAACACCATATATTTT | CASRGFQVGNTIYF
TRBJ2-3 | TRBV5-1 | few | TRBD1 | TGCGCCAGCAGCTTGGCAGGGGGCGGCACAGATACGCAGTATTTT | CASSLAGGGTDTQYF
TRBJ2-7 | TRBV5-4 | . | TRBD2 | TGTGCCAGCAGCTCAGGACTAGCGGGAGGGGGCCGCGAGCAGTACTTC | CASSSGLAGGGREQYF
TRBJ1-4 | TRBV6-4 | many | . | TGTGCCAGCAGACCCCAGGGGCAGGCTAATGAAAAACTGTTTTTT | CASRPQGQANEKLFF
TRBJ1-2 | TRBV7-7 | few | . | TGTGCCAGCAGCTTAACAGGGAGAGGTTATGGCTACACCTTC | CASSLTGRGYGYTF
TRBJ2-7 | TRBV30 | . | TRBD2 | TGTGCCTGGAGTGTTTGGGCTAGCGGGAGCCTAACCTACGAGCAGTACTTC | CAWSVWASGSLTYEQYF
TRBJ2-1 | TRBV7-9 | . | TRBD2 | TGTGCCAGCAGCTCCCCCGCTAGCGGAGATTACAATGAGCAGTTCTTC | CASSSPASGDYNEQFF
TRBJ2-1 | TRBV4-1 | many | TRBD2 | TGCGCCAGCAGCCAAATCAGCGGGAAGAGTACAAATGAGCAGTTCTTC | CASSQISGKSTNEQFF
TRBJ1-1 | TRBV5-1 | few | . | TGCGCCAGCAGCTTGGCCGAAAACACTGAAGCTTTCTTT | CASSLAENTEAFF
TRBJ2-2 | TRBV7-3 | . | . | TGTGCCAGCAGCTTAATGAACACCGGGGAGCTGTTTTTT | CASSLMNTGELFF